This paragraph covers one T cell receptor (beta chain) sequence. Generated by immunoSEQ multiplex PCR, the TCRdb table keeps only in-frame clones and is missing some. The sample lists 360,000 or so clones, almost 90% seen once, with approximately 1% in the top ten. The data are from a study of blood T cell repertoires in COVID-19. Study information: Donors in the United States, Italy and Spain gave samples during acute or convalescent COVID-19.

Participants came from some 23 US areas, aged about 18 to 95 years. Cohorts were determined from participant-reported clinical history. This TCR derives from a woman aged 25-40 years who had been exposed to COVID-19. The sequenced sample was PBMCs or T cells enriched from blood (not recorded which).

Here the CDR3 reads CASSHPLAGGGDTQYF. DNA of the CDR3: TGTGCCAGCAGCCATCCACTAGCGGGAGGAGGAGATACGCAGTATTTT. The gene calls are TRBV3-1 (or the pseudogene TRBV3-2) and TRBJ2-3, with 12 bases aligning to TRBD2. Germline CDR1 and CDR2: LGHDT and YNNKEL (reference sequence). The CDR3 has 16 residues. V shed 3 bases and J 5 bases; nucleotides not matched to a gene: 6.